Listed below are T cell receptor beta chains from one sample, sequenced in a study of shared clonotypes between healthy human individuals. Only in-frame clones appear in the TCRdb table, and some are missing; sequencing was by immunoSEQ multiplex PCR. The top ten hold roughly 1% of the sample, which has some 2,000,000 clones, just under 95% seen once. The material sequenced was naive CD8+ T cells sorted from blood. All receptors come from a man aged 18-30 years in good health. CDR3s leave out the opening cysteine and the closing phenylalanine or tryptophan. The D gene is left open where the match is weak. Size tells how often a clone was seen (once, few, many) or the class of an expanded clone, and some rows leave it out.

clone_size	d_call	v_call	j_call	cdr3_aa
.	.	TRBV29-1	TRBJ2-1	SVPTGNEQF
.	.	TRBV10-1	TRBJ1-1	ASSEGGGISEAF
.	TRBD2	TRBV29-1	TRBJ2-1	SVMGLAAKRRIWNEQF
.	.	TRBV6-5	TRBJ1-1	ASSYSDGGTEAF
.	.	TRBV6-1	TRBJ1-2	ASSEARKGGDGYT
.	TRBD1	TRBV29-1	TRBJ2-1	SVDRTGGAFDEQF
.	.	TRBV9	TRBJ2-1	ASTWGDTVHNEQF
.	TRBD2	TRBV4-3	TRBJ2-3	ASSEFLAALTDTQY
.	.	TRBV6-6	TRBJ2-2	ASSLDPGVYTGELF
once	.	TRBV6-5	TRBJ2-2	ASSYDKGYGELF